These 26 T cell receptor beta chains were sequenced from one sample in a study of T cell repertoires and Cas9 in healthy adults. The protocol was immunoSEQ multiplex PCR, while the TCRdb copy is restricted to in-frame clones and leaves out a portion. The table records tens of thousands of clones, 80% to 95% of them present only once. Specimen: CD4+ effector T cells (CD127+, CD25-, CD137-, CD154-) from PBMCs; culture status not recorded. These receptors all come from a human donor in good health.

The V call is TRBV4-3, the J call TRBJ1-5, with 9 bases lining up with TRBD1. Trimming removed 4 bases from V and 7 bases from J; junction bases left unmatched: 8. The CDR3 is made up of 15 amino acids. CDR1 is LGHNA and CDR2 is YSLEER in the germline V gene. The CDR3 loop reads CASSPDRGMGQPQHF. Written as DNA, the CDR3 is TGCGCCAGCAGCCCCGACAGGGGGATGGGCCAGCCCCAGCATTTT.

DNA for the CDR3: TGCGCCACCAGATCCGGGACAAATAATTCACCCCTCCACTTT. Its translation is CATRSGTNNSPLHF. This chain connects TRBV5-1 to TRBJ1-6; TRBD1 is a possible D gene (6 bases). The CDR3 loop spans 14 amino acids. Trimming took 9 bases from V and 5 from J, leaving 15 bases between them. Looked up from germline, CDR1 is SGHRS and CDR2 is YFSETQ. Drawing the rest from reference TRBV5-1 and TRBJ1-6, the complete variable domain is KAGVTQTPRYLIKTRGQQVTLSCSPISGHRSVSWYQQTPGQGLQFLFEYFSETQRNKGNFPGRFSGRQFSNSRSEMNVSTLELGDSALYLCATRSGTNNSPLHFGNGTRLTVT.

The V and J genes are TRBV5-6 and TRBJ1-1; D possibly corresponds to TRBD1 (5 bases). The CDR3 consists of 15 residues. Trimming took 1 base from V and 0 from J, leaving 10 bases between them. CDR1 is SGHDT and CDR2 is YYEEEE in the germline V gene. The CDR3 region has the DNA TGTGCCAGCAGCTTGAAACAGGCCATGAACACTGAAGCTTTCTTT. Protein sequence: CASSLKQAMNTEAFF. The full variable domain, in which reference TRBV5-6 and TRBJ1-1 provide the parts outside the CDR3, is DAGVTQSPTHLIKTRGQQVTLRCSPKSGHDTVSWYQQALGQGPQFIFQYYEEEERQRGNFPDRFSGHQFPNYSSELNVNALLLGDSALYLCASSLKQAMNTEAFFGQGTRLTVV.

The chain is built from TRBV18 and TRBJ2-7; TRBD2 agrees at 11 bases. CDR1 is KGHSH, CDR2 LQKENI, per germline. With 0 bases clipped from V and 3 bases from J, the junction kept 4 bases outside the gene matches. The CDR3 covers 16 residues. The CDR3 region has the DNA TGTGCCAGCTCACCACCTAGCGGGGGGGCCTACTACGAGCAGTACTTC. Encoded protein: CASSPPSGGAYYEQYF.

The rearrangement joins TRBV5-1 to TRBJ1-2; D is perhaps TRBD1 (6 bases). The CDR3 sequence is 15 residues long. Trimming stripped 0 bases from V and 8 bases from J, with 17 bases between. Germline loops: CDR1 SGHRS, CDR2 YFSETQ. CDR3 bases: TGCGCCAGCAGCTTGGAATCACACAGGGTCGGGGGCTACACCTTC. This translates into CASSLESHRVGGYTF.

This clone appeared once. The J gene is TRBJ2-2, the V gene TRBV2; D possibly corresponds to TRBD2 (6 bases). The CDR3 covers 15 residues. V was trimmed by 4 bases and J by 5 bases, leaving 14 bases between them. Germline V gene data show CDR1 as SNHLY and CDR2 as FYNNEI. The DNA of the CDR3 is TGTGCCAGCAGTGTCACGGGACTTAGAACCGGGGAGCTGTTTTTT. As protein: CASSVTGLRTGELFF.

This chain joins TRBV5-1 and TRBJ1-4; no reliable D call. Germline V CDR1 and CDR2: SGHRS, YFSETQ. The CDR3 spans 14 residues. V was pared by 1 base and J by 5 bases, with 9 bases between. The CDR3 DNA sequence: TGCGCCAGCAGCTTGTCGGGGTACAATGAAAAACTGTTTTTT. The encoded protein is CASSLSGYNEKLFF.

V and J are TRBV4-3 and TRBJ1-2; D call uncertain. The CDR3 is 16 residues long. Germline CDR1 is LGHNA and CDR2 is YSLEER. V lost 0 bases and J lost 1, with 12 bases in between. In nucleotides, the CDR3 is TGCGCCAGCAGCCAAGATGATAGTGCCGTTAACTATGGCTACACCTTC. It encodes CASSQDDSAVNYGYTF.

The chain has TRBV19 and TRBJ1-5; D unclear. V gave up 6 bases and J gave up 5 bases, with 14 bases separating them. Germline values: CDR1 LNHDA, CDR2 SQIVND (reference sequence). This CDR3 has 14 amino acids. As DNA, the CDR3 is TGTGCCAGTAGATTCGGACGGGTTGATCAGCCCCAGCATTTT. Protein: CASRFGRVDQPQHF.

The V gene is TRBV7-8, the J gene TRBJ2-3; 15 nucleotides line up with TRBD2. This CDR3 spans 21 amino acids. J gave up 1 base and V 5 bases, and 16 bases lay outside the gene matches. Germline assignment: CDR1 SGHVS and CDR2 FQNEAQ. In DNA form, the CDR3 reads TGTGCCAGCAGCCCCCTCGGAGGGGGACTAGCGGGAGGTTTACGCACAGATACGCAGTATTTT. Protein sequence: CASSPLGGGLAGGLRTDTQYF.

The V and J genes are TRBV18 and TRBJ2-3; D is unresolved. Germline V gene data show CDR1 as KGHSH and CDR2 as LQKENI. V lost 0 bases and J 2 bases, leaving 6 bases between the germline ends. The CDR3 runs to 14 residues. CDR3 loop: CASSPPQITDTQYF. The CDR3 DNA reads TGTGCCAGCTCACCACCTCAGATCACAGATACGCAGTATTTT.

The rearrangement links TRBV7-2 to TRBJ1-3, with D possibly being TRBD1 (6 bases). The CDR3 length is 15 residues. Trimming left V 5 bases short and J 0 bases short, with 11 bases between. CDR1 is SGHTA and CDR2 is FQGNSA in the germline V gene. CDR3 sequence: CASSAGTNSGNTIYF. The CDR3 coding sequence is TGTGCCAGCAGCGCTGGGACAAACTCTGGAAACACCATATATTTT. The full variable domain, with the rest looked up from reference TRBV7-2 and TRBJ1-3, is GAGVSQSPSNKVTEKGKDVELRCDPISGHTALYWYRQSLGQGLEFLIYFQGNSAPDKSGLPSDRFSAERTGGSVSTLTIQRTQQEDSAVYLCASSAGTNSGNTIYFGEGSWLTVV.

This chain uses TRBV5-4 with TRBJ1-1; D gene unclear. V shed 5 bases and J shed 4 bases, with 12 bases lying between them. The CDR3 loop spans 13 amino acids. Germline assignment: CDR1 SGHNT and CDR2 YYREEE (reference sequence). In DNA form, the CDR3 reads TGTGCCAGCAGTCAACCAGGTGTCACTGAAGCTTTCTTT. Translation gives CASSQPGVTEAFF.

This clone occurred once. V gene TRBV11-2 combines with J gene TRBJ1-1, with D perhaps matching TRBD1 (6 bases). Between the trimmed V and J ends, which lost 1 base and 4 bases, there was a span of 13 bases. In germline, CDR1 is SGHAT, CDR2 FQNNGV. The CDR3 runs 15 residues. The CDR3 DNA reads as TGTGCCAGCAGCTTAGGAGCAGGGGTGGGCACTGAAGCTTTCTTT. Translation gives CASSLGAGVGTEAFF. The whole variable domain, filled in from reference TRBV11-2 and TRBJ1-1, reads EAGVAQSPRYKIIEKRQSVAFWCNPISGHATLYWYQQILGQGPKLLIQFQNNGVVDDSQLPKDRFSAERLKGVDSTLKIQPAKLEDSAVYLCASSLGAGVGTEAFFGQGTRLTVV.

V gene TRBV6-5 combines with J gene TRBJ2-5; no reliable D call. Germline CDR1 MNHEY, CDR2 SVGAGI. This CDR3 region has 13 residues. V was pared by 0 bases and J by 7 bases, with 9 bases between. CDR3 coding DNA: TGTGCCAGCAGTTACTCTAATTTAGGGACCCAGTACTTC. It is translated as CASSYSNLGTQYF.

This chain links TRBV10-3 with TRBJ1-3; no definite D call. This CDR3 region has 13 residues. V was pared by 6 bases and J by 0 bases, with 6 bases between. Germline assignment: CDR1 ENHRY and CDR2 SYGVKD. CDR3 coding DNA: TGTGCCATCAGGGGCGCCTCTGGAAACACCATATATTTT. This gives the protein CAIRGASGNTIYF.

The V gene is TRBV27, the J gene TRBJ2-7, with 8 bases identical to TRBD1. V shed 1 base and J 2 bases; nucleotides not matched to a gene: 16. The CDR3 covers 19 residues. CDR1 and CDR2 (germline): MNHEY, SMNVEV (reference sequence). The CDR3 coding sequence is TGTGCCAGCAGTTTATTTCCCCCGCTTGGACAGGGACCCCCCTACGAGCAGTACTTC. This translates into CASSLFPPLGQGPPYEQYF.

About this clone itself: Mismatch with germline at one junction end may stem from a read error. The rearrangement uses TRBV6-5 and TRBJ2-7; maybe TRBD2 (6 bases). The CDR3 loop spans 12 amino acids. Germline V gene lookup returns CDR1 MNHEY and CDR2 SVGAGI. The CDR3 coding sequence is TGTGCCAGCAGTTTAGATCGGGAGAAACTTGTCTTC. This gives the protein CASSLDREKLVF.

This sequence joins TRBV5-4 and TRBJ1-1; 8 bases are shared with TRBD1. The CDR3 runs 13 residues. J lost 8 bases, V lost 0 bases, and 3 bases had no gene match. Germline lookup yields CDR1 SGHNT and CDR2 YYREEE (reference sequence). The CDR3 here is CASSLARTGEAFF. The CDR3 region has the DNA TGTGCCAGCAGCTTGGCCCGGACAGGGGAAGCTTTCTTT.

The chain carries TRBV11-2 and TRBJ1-1, with D possibly matching TRBD1 (6 bases). Germline values: CDR1 SGHAT, CDR2 FQNNGV. CDR3 length: 14 amino acids. Trimming removed 2 bases at V and 4 bases at J, with 11 bases between. The CDR3 protein is CASSLLTGSTEAFF. The DNA of the CDR3 is TGTGCCAGCAGCTTATTAACAGGGAGCACTGAAGCTTTCTTT.

This chain uses TRBV29-1 with TRBJ2-5; D tentatively reads TRBD1 or TRBD2 (7 bases each). CDR3 length: 15 amino acids. V dropped 4 bases and J dropped 5 bases, with 20 bases sitting between them. From germline, CDR1 is SQVTM and CDR2 ANQGSEA. CDR3 sequence reads: CSVGEGGGLGETQYF. In nucleotides, the CDR3 is TGCAGCGTTGGCGAGGGAGGGGGCCTCGGGGAGACCCAGTACTTC.

The genes are TRBV6-5 and TRBJ1-2, with D unresolved. Germline CDR1 and CDR2: MNHEY and SVGAGI. This CDR3 spans 11 amino acids. The V gene lost 4 bases and the J gene lost 3 bases, with 3 bases spanning the gap. CDR3 amino acids: CASSSYYGYTF. The DNA for the CDR3 is TGTGCCAGCAGTTCCTACTATGGCTACACCTTC.

The V gene is TRBV5-5, the J gene TRBJ2-7; D gene uncertain. Trimming left V 2 bases short and J 0 bases short, with 9 bases between. This CDR3 is 14 amino acids long. Germline V lookup: CDR1 SGHKS, CDR2 YYEKEE (reference sequence). The chain's CDR3 is CASSLEWNSYEQYV. As DNA, the CDR3 is TGTGCCAGCAGCTTAGAGTGGAACTCCTACGAGCAGTACGTC.

The rearrangement links TRBV7-9 to TRBJ1-1, with unresolved D. The V end was cut by 5 bases, the J end by 0 bases, with 10 bases between. This CDR3 is 14 amino acids long. The germline CDR1 and CDR2 sequences are SEHNR and FQNEAQ (reference sequence). CDR3 sequence (DNA): TGTGCCAGCAGCGCCAGACACCTGAACACTGAAGCTTTCTTT. It encodes CASSARHLNTEAFF.

This clone occurred once. This chain joins TRBV4-3 and TRBJ2-7, with no clear D. CDR1 LGHNA and CDR2 YSLEER come from the germline V gene. The CDR3 covers 12 residues. Trimming removed 0 bases from V and 6 bases from J, with 6 bases in between. This CDR3 reads CASSQEGGEQYF. The CDR3 DNA reads as TGCGCCAGCAGCCAAGAGGGTGGCGAGCAGTACTTC.

The chain employs TRBV19 and TRBJ1-5; D remains unclear. The CDR3 contains 13 residues. Trimming took 2 bases from V and 5 from J, leaving 7 bases between them. CDR1 and CDR2 (germline): LNHDA, SQIVND (reference sequence). This CDR3 reads CASSISLDQPQHF. CDR3 sequence (DNA): TGTGCCAGTAGTATAAGTCTTGATCAGCCCCAGCATTTT.